The rows below give T cell receptor beta chains drawn from one sample of a study of OX40 agonist ivuxolimab in advanced cancers. TCRdb keeps only in-frame clones here, not all; method: immunoSEQ multiplex PCR. The table records about 89,000 clones, more than 85% of them present only once. This specimen was CD4+ or CD8+ T cells sorted from blood, taken in a trial of the OX40 agonist ivuxolimab. These receptors were taken from an adult with an advanced solid tumor such as melanoma, head and neck, liver or kidney cancer. The CDR3 runs from the conserved cysteine through the conserved F or W. D genes are given only for firm matches. Clone size is shown for a subset of rows, as once, few, many or a class of expanded clone.

size	D	J	V	CDR3	DNA
-	-	TRBJ1-3	TRBV5-1	CASSLDRNTIYF	TGCGCCAGCAGCTTGGACCGAAACACCATATATTTT
-	TRBD1	TRBJ2-1	TRBV5-4	CASSSTTGPYNEQFF	TGTGCCAGCAGCTCCACGACAGGGCCCTACAATGAGCAGTTCTTC
-	-	TRBJ2-3	TRBV4-3	CASSQAANPITDTQYF	TGCGCCAGCAGCCAAGCAGCCAACCCGATCACAGATACGCAGTATTTT
-	TRBD1	TRBJ2-3	TRBV6-9	CASRYLPGQARGDTQYF	TGTGCCAGCAGATACCTACCGGGACAGGCGCGAGGAGATACGCAGTATTTT
few	-	TRBJ2-4	TRBV11-3	CASSLETRRHKNIQYF	TGTGCCAGCAGCTTAGAAACTAGACGACACAAAAACATTCAGTACTTC
-	-	TRBJ1-5	TRBV28	CASSPRGRGMDQPQHF	TGTGCCAGCAGTCCCCGTGGCAGGGGCATGGATCAGCCCCAGCATTTT
-	TRBD1	TRBJ2-7	TRBV27	CASRRLWGQGATYEQYF	TGTGCCAGCAGGCGACTATGGGGACAGGGGGCTACGTACGAGCAGTACTTC
-	TRBD1	TRBJ1-5	TRBV15	CATSMDRAGNQPQHF	TGTGCCACCAGCATGGACAGGGCGGGCAATCAGCCCCAGCATTTT
-	-	TRBJ1-2	TRBV19	CASAPLETWYGYTF	TGTGCCAGCGCACCCCTAGAGACATGGTATGGCTACACCTTC
-	TRBD2	TRBJ2-1	TRBV10-3	CAIRGTSGARDEQFF	TGTGCCATCAGGGGGACTAGCGGGGCCCGTGATGAGCAGTTCTTC
-	-	TRBJ2-1	TRBV30	CAASRPYNEQFF	TGTGCCGCCTCGAGGCCCTACAATGAGCAGTTCTTC
-	-	TRBJ2-3	TRBV7-3	CASSLRGADTQYF	TGTGCCAGCAGCTTAAGGGGGGCAGATACGCAGTATTTT
few	TRBD1	TRBJ1-6	TRBV7-9	CASSTGTGLSPLHF	TGTGCCAGCAGCACCGGGACAGGCCTTTCACCCCTCCACTTT
-	TRBD1	TRBJ1-6	TRBV4-1	CASSRDGTGFSPLHF	TGCGCCAGCAGCCGAGACGGGACAGGATTTTCACCCCTCCACTTT
-	-	TRBJ1-3	TRBV5-1	CASSPGQIGNTIYF	TGCGCCAGCAGCCCCGGACAGATTGGAAACACCATATATTTT
-	-	TRBJ2-3	TRBV2	CASTATDTQYF	TGTGCCAGCACCGCCACAGATACGCAGTATTTT
few	-	TRBJ1-1	TRBV7-2	CASSLVRADTEAFF	TGTGCCAGCAGCTTAGTTCGGGCAGACACTGAAGCTTTCTTT
-	-	TRBJ1-5	TRBV19	CASSIWGGDFNQPQHF	TGTGCCAGTAGTATTTGGGGAGGGGACTTCAATCAGCCCCAGCATTTT
-	TRBD1	TRBJ1-1	TRBV4-2	CASSRDRTNTEAFF	TGTGCCAGCAGCCGGGACAGGACGAACACTGAAGCTTTCTTT
-	-	TRBJ1-2	TRBV6-6	CASSENYGYTF	TGTGCCAGCAGTGAGAACTATGGCTACACCTTC
-	-	TRBJ1-2	TRBV28	CASSLGGVSYGYTF	TGTGCCAGCAGTTTGGGAGGAGTGTCGTATGGCTACACCTTC
-	-	TRBJ1-5	TRBV6-5	CASSPDWGAQPQHF	TGTGCCAGCTCCCCTGATTGGGGGGCTCAGCCCCAGCATTTT
-	-	TRBJ2-1	TRBV5-1	CASSRAGSALSNEQFF	TGCGCCAGCAGCAGGGCAGGGTCGGCCCTCAGCAATGAGCAGTTCTTC
-	-	TRBJ1-5	TRBV2	CASSFGGYSNQPQHF	TGTGCCAGCAGCTTTGGGGGATATAGCAATCAGCCCCAGCATTTT
-	TRBD1	TRBJ1-6	TRBV6-1	CASSESTGQGGSPLHF	TGTGCCAGCAGTGAATCGACGGGACAGGGGGGTTCACCCCTCCACTTT
-	TRBD2	TRBJ2-7	TRBV28	CASSLGGGAIYEQYF	TGTGCCAGCAGTCTCGGCGGGGGGGCTATCTACGAGCAGTACTTC
-	-	TRBJ2-2	TRBV2	CASRAQPAGELFF	TGTGCCAGCCGAGCCCAGCCCGCCGGGGAGCTGTTTTTT
-	-	TRBJ2-5	TRBV7-3	CASSLRQETQYF	TGTGCCAGCAGCTTAAGGCAAGAGACCCAGTACTTC
-	-	TRBJ1-2	TRBV28	CASSALGGYTF	TGTGCCAGCAGCGCTCTTGGCGGCTACACCTTC
-	TRBD1	TRBJ2-7	TRBV5-1	CASSAGTAVYEQYF	TGCGCCAGCAGCGCCGGGACAGCGGTTTACGAGCAGTACTTC
-	TRBD1	TRBJ1-5	TRBV30	CACVPDRNQPQHF	TGTGCCTGTGTCCCGGACAGGAATCAGCCCCAGCATTTT
-	-	TRBJ1-5	TRBV5-1	CASSLVGGGQPQHF	TGCGCCAGCAGCTTGGTGGGGGGTGGTCAGCCCCAGCATTTT
-	-	TRBJ1-5	TRBV6-1	CASSEAHAIDSNQPQHF	TGTGCCAGCAGTGAAGCCCATGCGATAGATAGCAATCAGCCCCAGCATTTT
-	-	TRBJ1-5	TRBV28	CASRTHSGQPQHF	TGTGCCAGCAGGACCCACTCGGGACAGCCCCAGCATTTT
-	TRBD1	TRBJ2-3	TRBV13	CASSLGQGADTQYF	TGTGCCAGCAGCCTGGGACAGGGGGCAGATACGCAGTATTTT
-	-	TRBJ2-5	TRBV29-1	CSVAGGFGETQYF	TGCAGCGTTGCTGGGGGTTTCGGAGAGACCCAGTACTTC
-	-	TRBJ2-3	TRBV6-1	CATARGFTDTQYF	TGTGCCACCGCCCGTGGATTCACAGATACGCAGTATTTT